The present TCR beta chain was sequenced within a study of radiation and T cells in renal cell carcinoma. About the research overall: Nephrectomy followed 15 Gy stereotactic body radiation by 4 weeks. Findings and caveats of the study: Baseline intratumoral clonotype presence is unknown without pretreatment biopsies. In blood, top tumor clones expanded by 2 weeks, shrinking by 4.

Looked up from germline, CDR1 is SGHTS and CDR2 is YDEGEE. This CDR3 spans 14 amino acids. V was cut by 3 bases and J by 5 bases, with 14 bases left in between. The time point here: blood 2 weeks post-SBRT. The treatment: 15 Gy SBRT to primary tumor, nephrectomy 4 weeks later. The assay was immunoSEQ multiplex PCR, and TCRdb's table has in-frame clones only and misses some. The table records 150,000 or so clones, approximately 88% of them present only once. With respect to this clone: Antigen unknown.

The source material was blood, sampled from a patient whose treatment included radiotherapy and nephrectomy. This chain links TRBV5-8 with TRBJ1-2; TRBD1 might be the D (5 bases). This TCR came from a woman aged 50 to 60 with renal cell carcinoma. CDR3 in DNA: TGTGCCAGCAGCTCGGGGGGACGGATATATGGCTACACCTTC. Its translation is CASSSGGRIYGYTF.